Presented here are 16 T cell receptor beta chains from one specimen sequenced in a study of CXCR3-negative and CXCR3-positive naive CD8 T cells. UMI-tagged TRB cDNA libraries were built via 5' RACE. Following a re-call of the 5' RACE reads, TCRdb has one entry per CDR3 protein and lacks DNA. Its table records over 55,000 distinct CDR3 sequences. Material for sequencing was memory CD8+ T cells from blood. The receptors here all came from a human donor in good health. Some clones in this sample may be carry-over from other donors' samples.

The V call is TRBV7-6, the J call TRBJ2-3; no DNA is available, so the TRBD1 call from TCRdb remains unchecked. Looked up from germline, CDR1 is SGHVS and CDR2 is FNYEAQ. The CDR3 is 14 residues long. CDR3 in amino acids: CASSSRVGTDTQYF. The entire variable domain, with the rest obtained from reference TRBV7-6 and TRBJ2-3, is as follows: GAGVSQSPRYKVTKRGQDVALRCDPISGHVSLYWYRQALGQGPEFLTYFNYEAQQDKSGLPNDRFSAERPEGSISTLTIQRTEQRDSAMYRCASSSRVGTDTQYFGPGTRLTVL.

The CDR3 sequence: CSVDGGISYEQYF. The rearrangement joins TRBV29-1 to TRBJ2-7; the D call from TCRdb, TRBD1, cannot be confirmed without DNA. Germline V CDR1 and CDR2: SQVTM, ANQGSEA. The CDR3 runs to 13 residues.

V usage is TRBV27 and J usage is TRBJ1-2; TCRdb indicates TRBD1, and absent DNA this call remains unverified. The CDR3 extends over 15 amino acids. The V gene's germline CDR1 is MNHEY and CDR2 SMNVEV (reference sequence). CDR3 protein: CASSGRETGGNGYTF.

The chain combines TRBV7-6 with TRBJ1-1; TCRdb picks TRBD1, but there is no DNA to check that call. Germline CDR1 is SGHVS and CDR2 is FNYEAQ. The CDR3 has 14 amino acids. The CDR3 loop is CASSPRGSRTEAFF.

CDR3 residues: CASSLTFYDTEAFF. This sequence joins TRBV7-2 and TRBJ1-1. Germline V gene data show CDR1 as SGHTA and CDR2 as FQGNSA. The CDR3 sequence is 14 residues long. Complete variable domain (other parts from reference TRBV7-2 and TRBJ1-1): GAGVSQSPSNKVTEKGKDVELRCDPISGHTALYWYRQSLGQGLEFLIYFQGNSAPDKSGLPSDRFSAERTGGSVSTLTIQRTQQEDSAVYLCASSLTFYDTEAFFGQGTRLTVV.

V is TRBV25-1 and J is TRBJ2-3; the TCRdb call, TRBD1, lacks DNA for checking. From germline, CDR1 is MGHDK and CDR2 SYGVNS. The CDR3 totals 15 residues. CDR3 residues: CASSTGQSEIDTQYF.

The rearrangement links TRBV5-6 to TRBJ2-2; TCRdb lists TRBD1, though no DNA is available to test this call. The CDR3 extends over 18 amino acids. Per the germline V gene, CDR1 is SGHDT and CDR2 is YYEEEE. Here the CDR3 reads CASRKTGGRGIYAGELFF.

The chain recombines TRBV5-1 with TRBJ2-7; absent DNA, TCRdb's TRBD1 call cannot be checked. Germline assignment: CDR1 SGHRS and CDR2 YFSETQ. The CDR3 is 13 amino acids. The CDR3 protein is CASSPPDSFEQYF.

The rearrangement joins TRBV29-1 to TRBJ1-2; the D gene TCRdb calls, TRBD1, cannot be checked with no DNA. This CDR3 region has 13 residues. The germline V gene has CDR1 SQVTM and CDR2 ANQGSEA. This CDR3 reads CSVQDRDNYGYTF.

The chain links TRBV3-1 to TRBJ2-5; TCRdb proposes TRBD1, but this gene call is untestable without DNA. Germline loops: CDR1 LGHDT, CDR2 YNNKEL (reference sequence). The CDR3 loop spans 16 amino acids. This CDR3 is CASSSGGGALQETQYF.

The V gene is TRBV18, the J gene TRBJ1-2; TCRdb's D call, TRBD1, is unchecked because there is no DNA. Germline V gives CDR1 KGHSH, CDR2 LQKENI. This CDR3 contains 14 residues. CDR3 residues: CASSRLDSNYGYTF.

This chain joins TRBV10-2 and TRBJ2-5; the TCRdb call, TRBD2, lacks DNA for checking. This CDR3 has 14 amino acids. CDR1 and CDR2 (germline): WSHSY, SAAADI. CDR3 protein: CASSDSSGEETQYF.

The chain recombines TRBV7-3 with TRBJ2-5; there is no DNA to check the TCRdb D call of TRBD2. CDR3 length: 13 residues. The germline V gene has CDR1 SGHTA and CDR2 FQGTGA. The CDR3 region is CASSLNPLETQYF.

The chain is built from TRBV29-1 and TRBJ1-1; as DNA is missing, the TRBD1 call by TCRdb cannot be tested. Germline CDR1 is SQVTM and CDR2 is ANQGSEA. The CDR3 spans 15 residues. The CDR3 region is CSAGGTGGVDTEAFF.

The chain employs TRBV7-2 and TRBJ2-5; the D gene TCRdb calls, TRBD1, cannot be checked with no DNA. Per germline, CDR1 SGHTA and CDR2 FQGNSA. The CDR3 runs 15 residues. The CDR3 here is CASSTQGDHQETQYF.

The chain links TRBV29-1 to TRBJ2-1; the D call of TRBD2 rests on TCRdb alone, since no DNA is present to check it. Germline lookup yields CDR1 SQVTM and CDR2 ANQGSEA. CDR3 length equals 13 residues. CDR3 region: CSAGTSGGNEQFF.